One and the same sample provided the 19 T cell receptor beta chains below, sequenced in a study of blood T cell repertoires in COVID-19. Sequenced by immunoSEQ multiplex PCR; TCRdb stores in-frame clones only, minus some. The table includes roughly 110,000 clones, approximately 89% detected once. Sequenced material: peripheral blood. The receptors were gathered from a woman in her sixties or seventies with COVID-19, enrolled during active disease.

The V call is TRBV9, the J call TRBJ2-3; the match to TRBD2 covers 9 bases. This CDR3 region has 18 residues. V gave up 4 bases and J gave up 2 bases; unmatched junction bases: 14. In germline, CDR1 is SGDLS, CDR2 YYNGEE. CDR3 region: CASSPRGVAGVVTDTQYF. CDR3 nucleotides: TGTGCCAGCAGCCCCCGGGGGGTAGCGGGGGTGGTCACAGATACGCAGTATTTT.

The gene calls are TRBV12-3 or TRBV12-4 and TRBJ1-2, with 7 bases that match TRBD1. This CDR3 region has 13 residues. Trimming cost V 2 bases and J 6 bases; bases outside gene matches: 3. The CDR3 nucleotides are TGTGCCAGCAGTTTAACGACAGGGAATGGCTACACCTTC. Protein sequence: CASSLTTGNGYTF.

This clone was recorded a few times. The chain is built from TRBV7-3 and TRBJ2-7; TRBD1 is a possible D gene (5 bases). The germline CDR1 and CDR2 sequences are SGHTA and FQGTGA. V gave up 2 bases and J gave up 4 bases, with 15 bases separating them. This CDR3 region has 15 residues. The CDR3 loop is CASSLGSGRIYEQYF. The CDR3 region has the DNA TGTGCCAGCAGCTTAGGGTCAGGGCGGATTTACGAGCAGTACTTC.

V gene TRBV28 combines with J gene TRBJ2-7; D call uncertain. Germline V gene lookup returns CDR1 MDHEN and CDR2 SYDVKM. Trimming removed 7 bases from V and 0 bases from J, with 13 bases in between. This CDR3 comprises 14 residues. The CDR3 coding sequence is TGTGCCAGCACCAACCAACCTAGCTCCTACGAGCAGTACTTC. It translates to CASTNQPSSYEQYF.

This clone was detected only once. The genes are TRBV18 and TRBJ1-5, with D uncertain. The length of the CDR3 is 13 residues. The germline gives CDR1 KGHSH, CDR2 LQKENI. Deletions cut 3 bases from V and 11 bases from J, with 14 bases between. The CDR3 DNA follows: TGTGCCAGCTCACCCACGTCACAATCAGCCCAGCATTTT. Its protein product is CASSPTSQSAQHF.

The chain is built from TRBV6-2 or TRBV6-3 and TRBJ1-3; D perhaps matches TRBD1 (5 bases). In germline, CDR1 is MNHEY, CDR2 SVGEGT. CDR3 length: 14 amino acids. V lost 0 bases and J lost 3, with 6 bases in between. The CDR3 DNA reads as TGTGCCAGCAGTTACTCAGGGGATGGAAACACCATATATTTT. It yields the protein CASSYSGDGNTIYF.

The chain couples TRBV4-1 to TRBJ2-5, with a tentative D call TRBD2 (7 bases). Germline V gene sequence: CDR1 MGHRA, CDR2 YSYEKL. V was shortened by 4 bases and J by 1 base, with 16 bases between the two germline ends. This CDR3 is 16 amino acids long. Here the CDR3 reads CASSLRRGGPQETQYF. The CDR3 DNA follows: TGCGCCAGCAGCCTTCGGAGGGGGGGACCCCAAGAGACCCAGTACTTC.

The gene calls are TRBV6-1 and TRBJ1-5, with no clear D. The CDR3 runs to 17 residues. V was trimmed by 3 bases and J by 1 base, leaving 16 bases between them. Germline-derived CDR1 and CDR2 are MNHNS and SASEGT. The CDR3 spells CASSDLNWEESNQPQHF. CDR3 nucleotide sequence: TGTGCCAGCAGTGACCTTAATTGGGAGGAGAGCAATCAGCCCCAGCATTTT.

V is TRBV25-1 and J is TRBJ1-2, with 9 bases identical to TRBD1. The V segment lost 6 bases and the J segment 2 bases; nucleotides outside the gene matches: 4. CDR3 size: 14 residues. Per germline, CDR1 MGHDK and CDR2 SYGVNS. CDR3 region: CASRQGQGNYGYTF. CDR3 bases: TGTGCCAGCAGACAAGGACAGGGGAACTATGGCTACACCTTC.

The chain employs TRBV7-8 and TRBJ2-7, with TRBD1 matching over 9 bases. The CDR3 extends over 14 amino acids. Germline-derived CDR1 and CDR2 are SGHVS and FQNEAQ. Losses at the gene ends were 3 bases for V and 4 bases for J; bases not matched to a gene: 4. The CDR3 sequence: CASSFRDRVYEQYF. Here the CDR3 DNA reads TGTGCCAGCAGCTTCCGGGACAGGGTTTACGAGCAGTACTTC.

The chain is built from TRBV6-5 and TRBJ1-5, with 7 positions matching TRBD1. CDR1 is MNHEY and CDR2 is SVGAGI in the germline V gene. Unmatched junction bases numbered 3, after V lost 6 bases and J lost 4 bases. There are 13 residues in the CDR3. The CDR3 is CASSGQENQPQHF. The CDR3 nucleotides are TGTGCCAGCAGCGGACAGGAGAATCAGCCCCAGCATTTT.

The genes are TRBV7-6 and TRBJ2-7; the match to TRBD1 covers 8 bases. This CDR3 is 16 amino acids long. Per the germline V gene, CDR1 is SGHVS and CDR2 is FNYEAQ. The trim removed 0 bases at V and 4 bases at J, leaving 8 bases unmatched. This CDR3 is CASSLAGTGGKYEQYF. The CDR3, as DNA: TGTGCCAGCAGCTTAGCGGGTACAGGGGGGAAGTACGAGCAGTACTTC.

The rearrangement uses TRBV7-3 and TRBJ2-2, with TRBD2 matching 7 bases. Germline loops: CDR1 SGHTA, CDR2 FQGTGA. Trimming took 1 base from V and 5 from J; bases not matched to a gene: 16. The CDR3 sequence is 19 residues long. Here the CDR3 DNA reads TGTGCCAGCAGCTTAAGGGTGCCTGGACTAGTTGGAGGGACCGGGGAGCTGTTTTTT. Its translation: CASSLRVPGLVGGTGELFF.

The V and J genes are TRBV4-2 and TRBJ1-1; D call uncertain. V gave up 3 bases and J gave up 1 base, with 6 bases separating them. Per germline, CDR1 LGHNA and CDR2 YNFKEQ. The CDR3 has 13 residues. This chain's CDR3 is CASSQAANTEAFF. Written as DNA, the CDR3 is TGTGCCAGCAGCCAGGCGGCGAACACTGAAGCTTTCTTT.

This chain links TRBV5-1 with TRBJ1-1; D ambiguous. The V end lost 0 bases, the J end lost 4 bases, and 10 bases lay between the germline ends. CDR3 length: 14 amino acids. CDR1 and CDR2 (germline): SGHRS, YFSETQ. CDR3 amino acids: CASSLVLGSTEAFF. The CDR3 DNA follows: TGCGCCAGCAGCTTGGTGCTGGGGAGCACTGAAGCTTTCTTT.

This clone was counted between two and nine times. The rearrangement links TRBV19 to TRBJ1-3; 7 bases agree with TRBD1. The CDR3 consists of 15 residues. Germline values: CDR1 LNHDA, CDR2 SQIVND (reference sequence). V shed 6 bases and J 0 bases; nucleotides not matched to a gene: 5. The CDR3 protein is CASSKTGDSGNTIYF. CDR3 sequence (DNA): TGTGCCAGTAGCAAAACAGGGGACTCTGGAAACACCATATATTTT.

This clone was seen a single time. The J gene is TRBJ1-1, the V gene TRBV12-3 or TRBV12-4; D is uncertain. The CDR3 sequence is 13 residues long. Trimming took off 6 bases at V and 2 bases at J, with 10 bases between the two ends. The CDR3 sequence: CASSHAFNTEAFF. The DNA of the CDR3 is TGTGCCAGCAGCCACGCGTTTAACACTGAAGCTTTCTTT.

The J gene is TRBJ2-7, the V gene TRBV3-1 (or the pseudogene TRBV3-2), with 9 nucleotides matching TRBD2. V dropped 3 bases and J dropped 2; count of bases not matched to a gene: 5. Germline CDR1 and CDR2: LGHDT and YNNKEL (reference sequence). The CDR3 is 15 residues long. The DNA of the CDR3 is TGTGCCAGCAGCCAGATGGCGGGGGGGACCTACGAGCAGTACTTC. Translated: CASSQMAGGTYEQYF.

The J gene is TRBJ2-7, the V gene TRBV4-1; 9 positions match TRBD2. The V segment lost 0 bases and the J segment 7 bases; nucleotides outside the gene matches: 10. CDR1 is MGHRA, CDR2 YSYEKL, per germline. This CDR3 has 16 residues. The CDR3 bases are TGCGCCAGCAGCCAAGAGGTTTGGGGACTAGCAGGTGAGCAGTACTTC. As protein: CASSQEVWGLAGEQYF.